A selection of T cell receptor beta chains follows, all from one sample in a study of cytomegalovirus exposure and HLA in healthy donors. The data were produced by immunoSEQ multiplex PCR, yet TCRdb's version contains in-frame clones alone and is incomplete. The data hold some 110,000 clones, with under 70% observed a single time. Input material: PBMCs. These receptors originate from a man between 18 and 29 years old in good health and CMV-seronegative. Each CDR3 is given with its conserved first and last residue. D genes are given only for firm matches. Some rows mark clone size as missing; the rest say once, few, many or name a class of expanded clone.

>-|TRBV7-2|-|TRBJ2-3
TGTGCCAGCAGCCGAGGGGGGGGCCGTGTACCAGATACGCAGTATTTT
CASSRGGGRVPDTQYF
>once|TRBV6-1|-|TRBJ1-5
TGTGCCAGCAGTGAAGGCAGGCTTTATAGTCAGCCCCAGCATTTT
CASSEGRLYSQPQHF
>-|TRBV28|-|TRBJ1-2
TGTGCCAGCAATGCGGGGGGGAATGGCTACACCTTC
CASNAGGNGYTF
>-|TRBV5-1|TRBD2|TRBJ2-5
TGCGCCAGCAGAGACCTAGCGGGGGGCTGGAAAGAGACCCAGTACTTC
CASRDLAGGWKETQYF
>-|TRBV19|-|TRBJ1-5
TGTGCCAGTAGTATGTCTCTTAATCAGCCCCAGCATTTT
CASSMSLNQPQHF
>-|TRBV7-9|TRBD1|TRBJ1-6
TGTGCCAGCAGCCGAACAGGGGACTCACCCCTCCACTTT
CASSRTGDSPLHF
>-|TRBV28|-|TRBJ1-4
TGTGCCAGCAGTACCCCCCGTCGGGGTGAAAAACTGTTTTTT
CASSTPRRGEKLFF
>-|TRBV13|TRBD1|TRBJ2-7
TGTGCCAGCAGCTTGGCAGGGGACAGGGGCAACGAGCAGTACTTC
CASSLAGDRGNEQYF
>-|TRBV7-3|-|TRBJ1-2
TGTGCCCGCAGCTTAACCGCAGGGGATGGTGGCTATGGCTACACCTTC
CARSLTAGDGGYGYTF
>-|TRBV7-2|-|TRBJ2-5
TGTGCCAGCAGCTTAGCCGGCGGCCAGAGGGAGACCCAGTACTTC
CASSLAGGQRETQYF
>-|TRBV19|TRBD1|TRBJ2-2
TGTGCCAGTGAGTACTGGACAGGGTCCCCCTTTGGCACCGGGGAGCTGTTTTTT
CASEYWTGSPFGTGELFF
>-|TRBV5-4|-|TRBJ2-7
TGTGCCAGCAGCTTTGAGACATACTCCTACGAGCAGTACTTC
CASSFETYSYEQYF
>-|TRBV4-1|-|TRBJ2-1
TGCGCCAGCAGTTCTGGACAGTCGTACAATGAGCAGTTCTTC
CASSSGQSYNEQFF
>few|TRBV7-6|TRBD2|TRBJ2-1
TGTGCCAGCACGGGACTAGCGGGGGGGAATGAGCAGTTCTTC
CASTGLAGGNEQFF
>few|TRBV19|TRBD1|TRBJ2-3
TGTGCCAGTAGGACAGGGATCACAGATACGCAGTATTTT
CASRTGITDTQYF
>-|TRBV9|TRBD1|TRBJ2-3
TGTGCCAGCAGCCCCGGGACAGGGGGCGCCAGCACAGATACGCAGTATTTT
CASSPGTGGASTDTQYF
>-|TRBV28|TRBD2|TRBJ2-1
TGTGCCAGCAGTCCAGGGACTATGGCCTACAATGAGCAGTTCTTC
CASSPGTMAYNEQFF
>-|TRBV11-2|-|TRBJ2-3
TGTGCCAGCAGCCCAAGGGGGGGTCAGGCAGATACGCAGTATTTT
CASSPRGGQADTQYF